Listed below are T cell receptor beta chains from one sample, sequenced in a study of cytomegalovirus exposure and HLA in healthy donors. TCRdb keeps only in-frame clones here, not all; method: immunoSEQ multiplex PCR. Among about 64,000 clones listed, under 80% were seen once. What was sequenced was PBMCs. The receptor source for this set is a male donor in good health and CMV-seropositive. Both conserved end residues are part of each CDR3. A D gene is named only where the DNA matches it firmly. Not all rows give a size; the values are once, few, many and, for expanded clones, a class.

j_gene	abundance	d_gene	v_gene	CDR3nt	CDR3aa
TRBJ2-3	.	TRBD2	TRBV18	TGTGCCAGCTCGTCTCAGACCGGGACTAGCGGGAAGACAGATACGCAGTATTTT	CASSSQTGTSGKTDTQYF
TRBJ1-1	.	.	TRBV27	TGTGCCAGCAGTTTAGGGGGCATGGACACTGAAGCTTTCTTT	CASSLGGMDTEAFF
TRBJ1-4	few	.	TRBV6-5	TGTGCCAGCGGGGCGCCTAATGAAAAACTGTTTTTT	CASGAPNEKLFF
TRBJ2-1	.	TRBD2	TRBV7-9	TGTGCCAGCAGCCTCTGGACTAGCGGGAGTTCCTACAATGAGCAGTTCTTC	CASSLWTSGSSYNEQFF
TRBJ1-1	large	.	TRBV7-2	TGTGCCAGCAGCTTCCCTGGACAAGTTGAAGCTTTCTTT	CASSFPGQVEAFF
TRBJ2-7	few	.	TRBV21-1	TGTGCCACCCAATCCTACGAGCAGTACTTC	CATQSYEQYF
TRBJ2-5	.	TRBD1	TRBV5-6	TGTGCCAGCAGCCCGGACAGGGAAGAGACCCAGTACTTC	CASSPDREETQYF
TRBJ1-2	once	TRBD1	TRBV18	TGTGCCAGCTCACCCGACAGGGGCGGTAACTATGGCTACACCTTC	CASSPDRGGNYGYTF
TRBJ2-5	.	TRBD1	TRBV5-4	TGTGCCAGCAGCGTGGACAGGGTTGGGGAGACCCAGTACTTC	CASSVDRVGETQYF
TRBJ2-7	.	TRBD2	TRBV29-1	TGCAGCGTTGGGGCTAGCGGGACAACGGAGCAGTACTTC	CSVGASGTTEQYF
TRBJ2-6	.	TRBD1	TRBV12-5	TGTGCTAGTGGCCGGACGGGACAGGGGTTTGGGGCCAACGTCCTGACTTTC	CASGRTGQGFGANVLTF
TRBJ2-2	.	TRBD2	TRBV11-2	TGTGCCAGCAGCACGGGACTAGCGGGAGTTGGCACCGGGGAGCTGTTTTTT	CASSTGLAGVGTGELFF
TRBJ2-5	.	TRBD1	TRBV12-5	TGTGCTAGTGGGACAGGGGAAATTGGGGAGACCCAGTACTTC	CASGTGEIGETQYF
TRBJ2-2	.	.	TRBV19	TGTGCCAGTAGACGGGACTGGGCGAACACCGGGGAGCTGTTTTTT	CASRRDWANTGELFF
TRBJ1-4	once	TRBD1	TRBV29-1	TGCAGCGTTTGGGGACAGTCGAATGAAAAACTGTTTTTT	CSVWGQSNEKLFF
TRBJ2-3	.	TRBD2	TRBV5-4	TGTGCCAGCAGCCTGGGACTAGCGGGAGGAGAGGCTACGCAGTATTTT	CASSLGLAGGEATQYF
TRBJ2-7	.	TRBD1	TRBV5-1	TGCGCCAGCAGCCCTCCCGGGACAGCCCACTACGAGCAGTACTTC	CASSPPGTAHYEQYF
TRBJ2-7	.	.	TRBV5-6	TGTGCCAGCAGCTACTTTTACGAGCAGTACTTC	CASSYFYEQYF
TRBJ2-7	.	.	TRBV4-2	TGTGCCAGCAGCCAAGATCTAGGAGGGAAGGACGAGCAGTACTTC	CASSQDLGGKDEQYF
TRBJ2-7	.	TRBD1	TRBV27	TGTGCCAGCGGCCGGGACAGGGGCTACGAGCAGTACTTC	CASGRDRGYEQYF
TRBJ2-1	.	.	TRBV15	TGTGCCACCAGCAGAGATCAACGGGAGCAGTTCTTC	CATSRDQREQFF
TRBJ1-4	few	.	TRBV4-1	TGCGCCAGCAGCCAAGAGGGCGATTGGTTAACTAATGAAAAACTGTTTTTT	CASSQEGDWLTNEKLFF
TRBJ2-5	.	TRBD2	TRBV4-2	TGTGCCAGCAGCCTCGGGACTAGCGGGGGTGGACAAGAGACCCAGTACTTC	CASSLGTSGGGQETQYF
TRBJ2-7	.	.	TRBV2	TGTGCCAGCAGTGAACCGGTTCGCTACGAGCAGTACTTC	CASSEPVRYEQYF
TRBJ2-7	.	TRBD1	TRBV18	TGTGCCAGCTCACCACAGGCCCCGACAGGGCCCCACGAGCAGTACTTC	CASSPQAPTGPHEQYF
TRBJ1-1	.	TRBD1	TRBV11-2	TGTGCCAGCAGCCCGGGACAGGGTTTCACTGAAGCTTTCTTT	CASSPGQGFTEAFF
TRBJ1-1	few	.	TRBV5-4	TGTGCCAGCAGCGCAGCAGGGAACACTGAAGCTTTCTTT	CASSAAGNTEAFF
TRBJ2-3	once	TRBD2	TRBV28	TGTGCCAGCAGCCGTCCGGGACTAGCGGGAGAGACCACAGATACGCAGTATTTT	CASSRPGLAGETTDTQYF
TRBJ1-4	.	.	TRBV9	TGTGCCAGCAGCCCCCGGGGGAAGGCTGGGGGTGAAAAACTGTTTTTT	CASSPRGKAGGEKLFF
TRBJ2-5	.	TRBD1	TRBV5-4	TGTGCCAGCAGCCCAGCAGGGGGCATTGGTGAGACCCAGTACTTC	CASSPAGGIGETQYF
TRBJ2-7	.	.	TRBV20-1	TGCAGTGCTTGGGGCGTTGGCGAGCAGTACTTC	CSAWGVGEQYF
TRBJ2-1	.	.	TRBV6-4	TGTGCCAGCAGTGCTAGGGGGGGAACCTACAATGAGCAGTTCTTC	CASSARGGTYNEQFF
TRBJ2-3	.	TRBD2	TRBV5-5	TGTGCCAGCAGCTTGGCGGGGCGGGGGAGGGGAGATACGCAGTATTTT	CASSLAGRGRGDTQYF
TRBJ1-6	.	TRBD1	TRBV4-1	TGCGCCAGCAGCCAAGTTCGAGACAGGGGCTCACCCCTCCACTTT	CASSQVRDRGSPLHF
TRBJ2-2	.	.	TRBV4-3	TGCGCCAGCAGCCAAGGACAGCTTTGGAACACCGGGGAGCTGTTTTTT	CASSQGQLWNTGELFF
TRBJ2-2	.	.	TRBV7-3	TGTGCCAGCAGTCCATCCAGGGTCACCGGGGAGCTGTTTTTT	CASSPSRVTGELFF
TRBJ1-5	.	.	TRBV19	TGTGCCAGTACCTCGGGGAGCTTCTATAGCAATCAGCCCCAGCATTTT	CASTSGSFYSNQPQHF
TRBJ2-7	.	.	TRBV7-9	TGTGCCAGCAGCTTAGTGAGCTACGAGCAGTACTTC	CASSLVSYEQYF
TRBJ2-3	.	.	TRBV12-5	TGTGCTAGTGGTTTGTGGGGGACGGGGGGCACAGATACGCAGTATTTT	CASGLWGTGGTDTQYF
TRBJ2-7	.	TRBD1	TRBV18	TGTGCCAGCTCTACCACTGGGACAGGAACAAAGGAGCAGTACTTC	CASSTTGTGTKEQYF
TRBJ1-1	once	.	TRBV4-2	TGTGCCAGCAGCCCTGAGCGAGGAGCCATGAACACTGAAGCTTTCTTT	CASSPERGAMNTEAFF
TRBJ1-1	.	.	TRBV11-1	TGTGCCAGCAGCTTCGGGAACACTGAAGCTTTCTTT	CASSFGNTEAFF
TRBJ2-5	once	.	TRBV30	TGTGCCTGGGCTGTAGTAGAGACCCAGTACTTC	CAWAVVETQYF
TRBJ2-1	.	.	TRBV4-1	TGCGCCAGCAGCCGAACCTACCAAATCTCCTACAATGAGCAGTTCTTC	CASSRTYQISYNEQFF
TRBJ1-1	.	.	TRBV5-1	TGCGCCAGCAGCTTGGCACAGGGTGGTACTGAAGCTTTCTTT	CASSLAQGGTEAFF
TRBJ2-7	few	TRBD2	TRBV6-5	TGTGCCAGCAGCACCCTCGGACTAGCTTTCTACGAGCAGTACTTC	CASSTLGLAFYEQYF
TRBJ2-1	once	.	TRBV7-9	TGTTCCAGCAGCTTAGTCTCACTGTTTCGGTATGAGCAGTTCTTC	CSSSLVSLFRYEQFF
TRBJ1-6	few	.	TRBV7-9	TGTGCCGCAAAAGGACAGCAGAATTCACCCCTCCACTTT	CAAKGQQNSPLHF
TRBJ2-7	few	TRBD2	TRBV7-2	TGTGCCAGCAGCTTAGGCATAAGCGGGGGGACTTTCGAGCAGTACTTC	CASSLGISGGTFEQYF
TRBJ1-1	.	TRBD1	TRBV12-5	TGTGCTAGTGGTTCTGGACAGGGGCGAAACACTGAAGCTTTCTTT	CASGSGQGRNTEAFF
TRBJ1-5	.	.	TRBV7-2	TGTGCCAGCAGCCCTAGACAGGACCAGCCCCAGCATTTT	CASSPRQDQPQHF